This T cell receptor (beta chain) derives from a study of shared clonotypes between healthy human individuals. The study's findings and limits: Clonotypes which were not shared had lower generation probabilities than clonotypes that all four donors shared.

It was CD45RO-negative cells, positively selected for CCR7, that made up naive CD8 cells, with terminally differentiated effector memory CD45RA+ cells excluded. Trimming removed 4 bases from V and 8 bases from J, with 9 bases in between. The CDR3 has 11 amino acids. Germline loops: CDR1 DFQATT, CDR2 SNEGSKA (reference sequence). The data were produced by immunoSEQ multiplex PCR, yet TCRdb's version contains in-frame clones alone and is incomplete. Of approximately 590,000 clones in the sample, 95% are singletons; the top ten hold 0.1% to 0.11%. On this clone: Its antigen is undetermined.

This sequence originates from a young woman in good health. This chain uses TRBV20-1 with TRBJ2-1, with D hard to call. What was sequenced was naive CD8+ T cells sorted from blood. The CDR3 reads CSAKRSDEQFF. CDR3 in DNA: TGCAGTGCTAAACGAAGTGATGAGCAGTTCTTC.